This T cell receptor beta chain originates from a study of blood T cells in healthy people across ages (dated by TCRdb to between 2014 and 2016). With regard to the full study: In model experiments, roughly one uniquely barcoded TCR beta cDNA molecule per two T cells was captured by template switching. To avoid experimental bias, donors of different ages were spread randomly across the sequencing lanes. The study measured age-related changes in TCR beta repertoire diversity using deep sequencing normalized with unique cDNA molecular identifiers. The study analyzed two additional independent replicas of 1 million unique cDNA reads from the same blood draw for two donors, one aged 18 to 29 and one aged 80 or older. The donors were split into four age groups: young (average around 15 years), middle-aged (39), aged (62) and long-lived (over 80).

V is clipped by 3 bases and J by 8 bases, and the sequence between their germline boundaries is 14 bases long. There are 14 amino acids in the CDR3, from cysteine to phenylalanine inclusive. This entry keeps only the CDR3 DNA: 42 bases, framed from base 1. CDR1 and CDR2, per the germline V gene, are LGHNA and YSLEER. The paper's findings and limits, for the study overall: Because profiling used bulk unsorted PBMCs, naive and antigen-experienced compartments could not be compared conclusively. As age increased, observed TCR beta diversity per million T cells dropped in a roughly linear way, and a significant reduction was already evident by age about 40. Estimates of total diversity based on one million sequenced T cells were considered lower bounds and underestimates. Donor CMV infection status was unknown, potentially confounding age-related changes in expanded clonotypes. A strong correlation was found between observed TCR beta diversity and the percentage of naive T cells measured by flow cytometry. Compared with the aged group, the long-lived group had more naive CD4+ T cells, fewer expanded clones and increased TCR diversity, suggesting age selection.

As concerns this clonotype: Its antigen specificity is not known. No clone much larger than this one lies a single base away; base qualities are absent.

Systemically healthy Caucasian individuals from Russia, 39 in total and aged about 6 to 100 years, were included as donors. About 9.6 milliliters of peripheral blood were collected from each donor into EDTA-treated Vacutainer tubes. Ficoll-Paque density-gradient centrifugation was used to isolate PBMCs, with at least 7 million obtained per sample. Trizol reagent was used to extract total RNA from the PBMCs, yielding at least 6 micrograms per sample. Naive CD45RAhigh/CD27high T cell percentages were measured by flow cytometry on a PBMC aliquot from every donor. The library was obtained by 5' RACE. Sequenced on an Illumina HiSeq 2500. The second PCR ran for roughly 6 to 11 cycles and used a J-beta primer mix along with a sample-barcoded 5' primer. A unique molecular identifier was introduced onto each TCR beta cDNA molecule by a template-switch 5' adaptor carrying 12 random nucleotides. At least 2.5 million CDR3-containing paired-end reads were obtained from each sample. All of the RNA was converted into first-strand cDNA using the Mint cDNA synthesis kit, with a TRBC-specific oligonucleotide serving as the primer. Following uracil-DNA glycosylase treatment, a first 18-cycle PCR with universal primers M1SS and BC2_uni_R was performed on all cDNA. Concerning the study's data processing: Each sample was normalized by randomly selecting 1 million high-quality reads, each carrying a distinct molecular identifier. Instead of being binned into consensus sequences, reads that shared molecular identifiers were thrown out. MiTCR, with a Q25 quality threshold and the strictest error-elimination algorithm, was used for CDR3 identification, clonotype clustering and error correction. A nonparametric unseen species model with Euler transformation was used to estimate a lower bound on total TCR beta diversity. TCRdb's own reprocessing of the public reads used fastp at Q25 and MiXCR and kept productive beta chains. All rows with the same CDR3 protein become a single entry with the most common DNA and genes. It is TCRdb's table, rather than the study itself, that gives the V and J calls and clone size. This sample has roughly 1,800,000 distinct CDR3 sequences in its table, and about 50% of those were observed once. The ten largest clones represent about 2.1% of the sample.

The clonotype was recovered from a woman aged 40 to 50 in good health. The chain employs TRBV4-3 and TRBJ2-1, with TRBD1 perhaps the D gene, on 6 matching bases. Sequencing was carried out using blood. The CDR3 region: CASSQGNRVDEQFF. At the DNA level, the sequence is TGCGCCAGCAGCCAGGGAAACAGGGTAGATGAGCAGTTCTTC.